Listed here is a single T cell receptor (beta chain). The sample originates from a study of blood T cell repertoires in COVID-19. The CDR3 is made up of 13 amino acids. V shed 7 bases and J 5 bases; nucleotides not matched to a gene: 7. Per germline, CDR1 LNHDA and CDR2 SQIVND (reference sequence). In the original analysis: From reference gene primer amplification, estimates of nucleated cell counts were derived. Measured with immunoSEQ multiplex PCR; TCRdb has only the in-frame clones, and not every one. From that table come the V and J calls and clone size; the DNA was used to work out D and trimming. Of hundreds of thousands of clones in the sample, around 86% were seen once.

Sequenced sample: PBMCs or T cells enriched from blood (not recorded which). The sequence derives from a man aged 25 to 40 who had recovered from COVID-19. The V call is TRBV19, the J call TRBJ1-1, with 7 bases that match TRBD1. The CDR3 nucleotides read TGTGCCAGTATTGACAGGGCTTCGACTGAAGCTTTCTTT. Translation: CASIDRASTEAFF.